This TCR beta chain was sequenced for a study of T cells in Graves' hyperthyroidism and ophthalmopathy. It was RNA transcripts that yielded the amplified TCR beta CDR3 regions. With the HTBI primer set, the TCR CDR3 went through a first round of RT-PCR. One entry per CDR3 protein, called by TCRdb with MiXCR from the multiplex PCR reads. In the table there are fewer than 650,000 distinct CDR3 sequences, more than 13% of which are singletons. This clonotype was observed many times. This CDR3 contains 16 residues. V was pared by 6 bases and J by 3 bases, with 21 bases between. The germline CDR1 and CDR2 sequences are SQVTM and ANQGSEA. Orbital computed tomography, thyroid ultrasound, serum thyroxine and TRAb, and clinical symptoms together informed the diagnoses.

This clonotype was obtained from a woman under 30 with Graves' ophthalmopathy. The genes are TRBV29-1 and TRBJ2-1, with D tentatively TRBD1 (8 bases). The specimen was blood. For the CDR3, the DNA is TGCAGCGTGGAGGGAGTTACAGGGGGGGGCTACAATGAGCAGTTCTTC. As protein: CSVEGVTGGGYNEQFF.